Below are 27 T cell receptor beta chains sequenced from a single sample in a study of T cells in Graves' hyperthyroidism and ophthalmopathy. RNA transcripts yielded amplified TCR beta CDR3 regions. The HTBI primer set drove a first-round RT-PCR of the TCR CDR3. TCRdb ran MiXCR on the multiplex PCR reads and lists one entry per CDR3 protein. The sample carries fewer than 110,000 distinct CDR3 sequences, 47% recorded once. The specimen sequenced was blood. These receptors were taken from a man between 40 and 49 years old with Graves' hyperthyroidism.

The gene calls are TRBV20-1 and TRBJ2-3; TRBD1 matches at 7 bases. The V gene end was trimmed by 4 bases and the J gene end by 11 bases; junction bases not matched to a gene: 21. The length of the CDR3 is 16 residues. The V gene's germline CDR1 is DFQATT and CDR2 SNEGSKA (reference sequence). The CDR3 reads CSATPAGAGGTYEQYF. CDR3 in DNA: TGCAGTGCTACACCAGCCGGGGCAGGGGGTACCTACGAGCAGTATTTT.

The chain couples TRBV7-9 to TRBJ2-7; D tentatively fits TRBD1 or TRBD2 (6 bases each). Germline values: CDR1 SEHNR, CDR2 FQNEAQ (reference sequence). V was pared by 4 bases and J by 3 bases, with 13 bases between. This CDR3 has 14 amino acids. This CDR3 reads CASSSRQDYYEQYF. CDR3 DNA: TGTGCCAGCAGCTCGCGACAGGACTACTACGAGCAGTACTTC.

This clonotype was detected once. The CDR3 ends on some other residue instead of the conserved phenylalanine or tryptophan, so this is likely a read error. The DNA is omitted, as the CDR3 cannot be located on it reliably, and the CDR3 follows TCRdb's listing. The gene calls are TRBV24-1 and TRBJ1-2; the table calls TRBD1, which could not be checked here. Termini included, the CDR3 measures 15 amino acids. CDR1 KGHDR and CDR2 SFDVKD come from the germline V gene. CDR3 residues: CPTSDAGHGAYGFTS.

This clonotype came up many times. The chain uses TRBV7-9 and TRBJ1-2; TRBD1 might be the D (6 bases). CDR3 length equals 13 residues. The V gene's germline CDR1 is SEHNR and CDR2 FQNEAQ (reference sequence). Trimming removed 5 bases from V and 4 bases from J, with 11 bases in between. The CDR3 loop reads CASSARTAYGYTF. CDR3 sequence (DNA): TGTGCCAGCAGCGCCCGGACAGCCTATGGCTACACCTTC.

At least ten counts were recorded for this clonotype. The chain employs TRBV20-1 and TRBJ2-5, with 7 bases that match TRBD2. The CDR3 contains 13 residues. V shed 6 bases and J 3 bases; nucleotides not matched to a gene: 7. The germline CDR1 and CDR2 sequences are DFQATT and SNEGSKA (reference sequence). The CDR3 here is CSASSGTEETQYF. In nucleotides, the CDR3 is TGCAGTGCCAGCAGCGGGACCGAAGAGACCCAGTACTTC.

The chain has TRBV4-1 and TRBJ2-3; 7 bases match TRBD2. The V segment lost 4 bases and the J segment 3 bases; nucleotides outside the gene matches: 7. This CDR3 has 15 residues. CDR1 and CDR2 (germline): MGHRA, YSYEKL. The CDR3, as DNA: TGCGCCAGCAGCCTAGGACTAGTTAGGACAGATACGCAGTATTTT. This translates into CASSLGLVRTDTQYF.

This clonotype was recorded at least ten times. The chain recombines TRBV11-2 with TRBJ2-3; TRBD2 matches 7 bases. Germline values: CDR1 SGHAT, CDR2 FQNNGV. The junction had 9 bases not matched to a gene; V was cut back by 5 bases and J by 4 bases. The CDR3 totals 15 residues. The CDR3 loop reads CASSRGLGRADTQYF. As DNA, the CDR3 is TGTGCCAGCAGCCGCGGACTAGGGCGGGCAGATACGCAGTATTTT.

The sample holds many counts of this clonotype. In DNA, the CDR3 is TGTGCCAGCAGTTCACCCGGGGTAGCGGGAGAGCAAGAGACCCAGTACTTC. This encodes CASSSPGVAGEQETQYF. The chain recombines TRBV6-5 with TRBJ2-5; 9 bases are shared with TRBD2. CDR3 length equals 17 residues. CDR1 is MNHEY and CDR2 is SVGAGI in the germline V gene. V was clipped by 4 bases and J by 2 bases; unmatched bases: 11.

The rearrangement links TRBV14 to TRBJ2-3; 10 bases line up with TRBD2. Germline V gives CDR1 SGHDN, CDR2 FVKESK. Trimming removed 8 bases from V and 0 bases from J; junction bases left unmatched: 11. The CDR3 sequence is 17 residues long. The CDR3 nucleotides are TGTGCCAGCTCACGACCTGGGACTAGCGTTAGCACAGATACGCAGTATTTT. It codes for CASSRPGTSVSTDTQYF. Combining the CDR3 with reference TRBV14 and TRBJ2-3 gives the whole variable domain EAGVTQFPSHSVIEKGQTVTLRCDPISGHDNLYWYRRVMGKEIKFLLHFVKESKQDESGMPNNRFLAERTGGTYSTLKVQPAELEDSGVYFCASSRPGTSVSTDTQYFGPGTRLTVL.

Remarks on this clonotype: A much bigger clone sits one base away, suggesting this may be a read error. The DNA for the CDR3 is TGTGCCAGCAGCCGCGACAACTTCTACGAGCAGTACTTC. As protein: CASSRDNFYEQYF. This chain joins TRBV3-1 and TRBJ2-7; D not certain. The CDR3 runs to 13 residues. Between the trimmed V and J ends, which lost 4 bases and 3 bases, there was a span of 10 bases. Germline assignment: CDR1 LGHDT and CDR2 YNNKEL (reference sequence).

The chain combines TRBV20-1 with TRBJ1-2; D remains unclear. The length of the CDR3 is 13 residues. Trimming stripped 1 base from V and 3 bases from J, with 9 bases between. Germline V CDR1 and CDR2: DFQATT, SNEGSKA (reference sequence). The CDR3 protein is CSARVPGDYGYTF. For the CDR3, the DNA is TGCAGTGCTAGAGTTCCGGGTGACTATGGCTACACCTTC.

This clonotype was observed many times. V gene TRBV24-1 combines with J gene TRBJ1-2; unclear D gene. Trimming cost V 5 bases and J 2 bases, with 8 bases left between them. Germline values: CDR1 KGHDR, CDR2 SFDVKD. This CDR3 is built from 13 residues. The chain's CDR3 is CATSVSENYGYTF. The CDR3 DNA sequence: TGTGCCACCAGTGTATCAGAAAACTATGGCTACACCTTC.

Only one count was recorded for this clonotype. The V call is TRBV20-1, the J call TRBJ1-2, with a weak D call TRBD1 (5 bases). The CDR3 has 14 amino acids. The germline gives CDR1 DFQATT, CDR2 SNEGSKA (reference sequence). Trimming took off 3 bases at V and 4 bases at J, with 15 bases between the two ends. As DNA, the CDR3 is TGCAGTGCTAGTGTGGACACGAACTCCTATGGCTACACCTTC. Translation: CSASVDTNSYGYTF.

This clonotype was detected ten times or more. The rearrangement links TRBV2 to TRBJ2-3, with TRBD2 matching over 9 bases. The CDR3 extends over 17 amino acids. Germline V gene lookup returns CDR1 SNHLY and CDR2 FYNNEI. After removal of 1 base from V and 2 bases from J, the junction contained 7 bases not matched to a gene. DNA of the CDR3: TGTGCCAGCAGTGAAGGGACTAGCGTCCCAGACACAGATACGCAGTATTTT. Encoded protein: CASSEGTSVPDTDTQYF.

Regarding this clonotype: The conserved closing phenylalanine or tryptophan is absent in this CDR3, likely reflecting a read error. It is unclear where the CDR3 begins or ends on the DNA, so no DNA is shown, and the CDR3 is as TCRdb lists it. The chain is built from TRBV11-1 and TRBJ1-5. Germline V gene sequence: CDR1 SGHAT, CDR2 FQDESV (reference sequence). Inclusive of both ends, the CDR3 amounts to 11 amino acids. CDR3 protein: CASSSGGGGAI.

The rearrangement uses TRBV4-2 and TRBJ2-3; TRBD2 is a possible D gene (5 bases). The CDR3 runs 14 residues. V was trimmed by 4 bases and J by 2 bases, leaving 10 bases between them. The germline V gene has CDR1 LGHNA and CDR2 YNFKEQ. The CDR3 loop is CASSLEGATDTQYF. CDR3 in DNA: TGTGCCAGCAGCCTCGAGGGCGCCACAGATACGCAGTATTTT.

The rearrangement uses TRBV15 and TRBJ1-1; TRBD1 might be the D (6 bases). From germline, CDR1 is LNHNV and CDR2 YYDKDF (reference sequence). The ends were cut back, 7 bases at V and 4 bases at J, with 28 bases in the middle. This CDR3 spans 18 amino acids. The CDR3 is CATNSPTGGLSMSTEAFF. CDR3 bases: TGTGCCACCAACTCCCCAACGGGGGGCCTTTCCATGAGCACTGAAGCTTTCTTT.

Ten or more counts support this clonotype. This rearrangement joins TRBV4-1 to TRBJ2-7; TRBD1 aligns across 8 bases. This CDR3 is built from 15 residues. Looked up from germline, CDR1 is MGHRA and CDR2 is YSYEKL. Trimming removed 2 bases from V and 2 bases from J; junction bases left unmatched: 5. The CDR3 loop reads CASSQYRGQAYEQYF. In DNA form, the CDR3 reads TGCGCCAGCAGCCAATACAGGGGACAGGCCTACGAGCAGTACTTC.

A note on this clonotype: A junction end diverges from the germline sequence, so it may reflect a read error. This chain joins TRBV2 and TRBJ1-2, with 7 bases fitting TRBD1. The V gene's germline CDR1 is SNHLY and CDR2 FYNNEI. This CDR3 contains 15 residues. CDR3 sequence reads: CASSARTGANYGNTF. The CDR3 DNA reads TGTGCCAGCAGTGCTAGGACAGGAGCTAACTATGGCAACACCTTC.

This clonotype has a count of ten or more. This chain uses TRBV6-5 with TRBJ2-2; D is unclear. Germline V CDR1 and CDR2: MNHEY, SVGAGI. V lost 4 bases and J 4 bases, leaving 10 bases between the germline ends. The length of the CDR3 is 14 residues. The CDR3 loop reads CASSSHAPTGELFF. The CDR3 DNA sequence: TGTGCCAGCAGTTCTCACGCGCCCACCGGGGAGCTGTTTTTT.

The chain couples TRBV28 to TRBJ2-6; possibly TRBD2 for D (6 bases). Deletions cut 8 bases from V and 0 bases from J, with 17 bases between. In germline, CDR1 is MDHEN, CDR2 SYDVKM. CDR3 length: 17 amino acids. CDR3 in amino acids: CASEGGSLTSGANVLTF. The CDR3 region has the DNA TGTGCCAGCGAGGGAGGCAGCCTAACCTCTGGGGCCAACGTCCTGACTTTC. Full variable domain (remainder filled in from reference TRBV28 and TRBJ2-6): DVKVTQSSRYLVKRTGEKVFLECVQDMDHENMFWYRQDPGLGLRLIYFSYDVKMKEKGDIPEGYSVSREKKERFSLILESASTNQTSMYLCASEGGSLTSGANVLTFGAGSRLTVL.

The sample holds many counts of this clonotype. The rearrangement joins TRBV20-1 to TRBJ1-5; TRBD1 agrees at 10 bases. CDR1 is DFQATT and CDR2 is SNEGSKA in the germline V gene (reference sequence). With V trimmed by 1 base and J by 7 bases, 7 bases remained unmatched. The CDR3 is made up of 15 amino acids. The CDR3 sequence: CSARVGTGAEQPQHF. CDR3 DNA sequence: TGCAGTGCTAGAGTTGGGACAGGGGCGGAGCAGCCCCAGCATTTT.

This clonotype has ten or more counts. The CDR3 bases are TGTGCCACCAGCAGAGATTATGGGAGCGGGGGCTCCTACGAGCAGTACTTC. This gives the protein CATSRDYGSGGSYEQYF. V gene TRBV15 combines with J gene TRBJ2-7; 8 bases map to TRBD2. CDR3 length: 17 residues. Germline V CDR1 and CDR2: LNHNV, YYDKDF (reference sequence). Germline trimming cut 0 bases from V and 0 bases from J; bases unmatched to any gene: 7.

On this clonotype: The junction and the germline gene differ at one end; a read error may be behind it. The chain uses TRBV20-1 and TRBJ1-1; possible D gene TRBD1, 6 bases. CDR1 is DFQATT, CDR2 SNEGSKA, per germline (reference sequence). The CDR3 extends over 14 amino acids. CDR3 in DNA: TGCAGTGCCCCTGGACAGTCCATGAACACGGAAGCTTTCTTT. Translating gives CSAPGQSMNTEAFF.

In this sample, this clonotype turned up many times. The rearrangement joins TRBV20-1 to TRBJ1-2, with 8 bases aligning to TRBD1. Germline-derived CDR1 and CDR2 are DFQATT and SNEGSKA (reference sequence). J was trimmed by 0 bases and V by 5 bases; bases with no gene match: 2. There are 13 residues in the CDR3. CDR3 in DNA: TGCAGTGCTGGACAGGGAGCTAACTATGGCTACACCTTC. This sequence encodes CSAGQGANYGYTF.

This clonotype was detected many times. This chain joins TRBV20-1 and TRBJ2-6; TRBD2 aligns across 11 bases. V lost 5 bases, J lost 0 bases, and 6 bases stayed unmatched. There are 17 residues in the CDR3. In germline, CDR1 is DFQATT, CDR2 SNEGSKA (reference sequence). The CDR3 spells CSALSGTSGSGANVLTF. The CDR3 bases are TGCAGTGCTCTCTCCGGGACTAGCGGCTCTGGGGCCAACGTCCTGACTTTC.

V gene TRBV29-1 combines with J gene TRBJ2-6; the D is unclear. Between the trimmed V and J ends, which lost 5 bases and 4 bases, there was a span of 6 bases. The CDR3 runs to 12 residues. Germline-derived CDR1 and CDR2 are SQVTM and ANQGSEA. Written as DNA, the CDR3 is TGCAGCGTTTTTCGGGGGGCCAACGTCCTGACTTTC. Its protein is CSVFRGANVLTF.